This TCR beta chain was captured in a study of T-cell memory formation after mild COVID-19. Study-wide context: The study found TCR clusters largely donor specific. Study-wide findings and caveats: Clones contracting across day 15 to 85 had a balanced CD4/CD8 profile; later expanding clones leaned CD4+. CD4+ contracting clones were mainly CM and EM; CD8+ ones, EMRA.

Regarding this clonotype: What it binds is not known.

Trimming stripped 2 bases from V and 1 base from J, with 13 bases between. Germline assignment: CDR1 DFQATT and CDR2 SNEGSKA (reference sequence). This CDR3 is built from 15 residues. TCRdb called the 5' RACE reads again in MiXCR, with one record for every CDR3 protein. The sample records around 200,000 distinct CDR3 sequences, approximately 10% being singletons. The V and J genes are TRBV20-1 and TRBJ2-3; D may be TRBD1 or TRBD2 (5 bases each). The receptor's source is a man younger than 30 who had mild COVID-19 (a few samples of this study predate the infection). Cell type and time point are not known. Sequencing input: PBMCs or a T cell subset sorted from them (not recorded which). This CDR3 is CSARRTRGGTDTQYF. DNA of the CDR3: TGCAGTGCTAGAAGGACCCGAGGGGGCACAGATACGCAGTATTTT.